These 32 T cell receptor beta chains originate from one sample sequenced in a study of blood T cell repertoires in COVID-19. Sequencing used immunoSEQ multiplex PCR; TCRdb keeps in-frame clones, though not all of them. The top ten hold approximately 6.2% of the sample, which has 150,000 or so clones, about 87% seen once. Sequenced sample: peripheral blood. The source of these receptors is a man older than 75 with acute or convalescent COVID-19.

This chain uses TRBV21-1 with TRBJ1-1; TRBD1 is the table's D call, not checked against the DNA. TRBV21-1 is tagged as a pseudogene. The CDR3 covers 16 residues. The CDR3: CASGLQIGPTNTEAFF. Here the CDR3 DNA reads TGTGCCAGCGGGCTCCAGATTGGGCCTACGAACACTGAAGCTTTCTTT.

V is TRBV5-1 and J is TRBJ1-5, with 8 bases fitting TRBD1. The CDR3 is 15 amino acids. Losses at the gene ends were 4 bases for V and 1 base for J; bases not matched to a gene: 4. Per the germline V gene, CDR1 is SGHRS and CDR2 is YFSETQ. CDR3 loop: CASSPGQASNQPQHF. The CDR3 bases are TGCGCCAGCAGCCCGGGACAGGCAAGCAATCAGCCCCAGCATTTT.

The chain recombines TRBV6-5 with TRBJ1-1, with D perhaps matching TRBD1 (6 bases). The V gene lost 10 bases and the J gene lost 1 base, with 10 bases spanning the gap. The CDR3 is 12 residues long. Germline lookup yields CDR1 MNHEY and CDR2 SVGAGI. The CDR3 coding sequence is TGTGCCACAGTCAGGGGGAACACTGAAGCTTTCTTT. Translating gives CATVRGNTEAFF.

This sequence joins TRBV27 and TRBJ1-5; TRBD1 aligns across 10 bases. The germline V gene encodes CDR1 MNHEY and CDR2 SMNVEV (reference sequence). The CDR3 extends over 15 amino acids. The V and J ends lost 7 bases and 6 bases, in that order; junction bases with no gene match: 9. CDR3: CASKPGTGEAQPQHF. The CDR3 region has the DNA TGTGCCAGCAAACCCGGGACAGGGGAGGCTCAGCCCCAGCATTTT.

CDR3 loop: CASRLGRTDTQYF. CDR3 nucleotide sequence: TGTGCCAGCAGACTGGGGCGCACAGATACGCAGTATTTT. The rearrangement uses TRBV12-3 or TRBV12-4 and TRBJ2-3; tentative D call: TRBD1 (5 bases). The CDR3 runs to 13 residues. V was trimmed by 6 bases and J by 1 base, leaving 8 bases between them.

The gene calls are TRBV28 and TRBJ1-1; 12 bases line up with TRBD1. Germline CDR1 reads MDHEN; CDR2 reads SYDVKM. This CDR3 region has 14 residues. V lost 8 bases, J lost 10 bases, and 11 bases stayed unmatched. The CDR3 sequence: CASLDVRDRGRAFF. For the CDR3, the DNA is TGTGCCAGCCTCGACGTCCGGGACAGGGGGCGAGCTTTCTTT.

The chain is built from TRBV28 and TRBJ1-5; possibly TRBD1 for D (5 bases). Trimming left V 6 bases short and J 1 base short, with 10 bases between. CDR3 length equals 14 residues. Germline CDR1 is MDHEN and CDR2 is SYDVKM. This CDR3 is CASSQDSSNQPQHF. The CDR3 bases are TGTGCCAGCAGCCAAGACAGCAGCAATCAGCCCCAGCATTTT.

This clone was found once. This chain links TRBV10-1 with TRBJ2-7; 7 bases are shared with TRBD1. The CDR3 extends over 18 amino acids. Germline V CDR1 and CDR2: WNHNN, SYGVQD (reference sequence). The V gene end was trimmed by 0 bases and the J gene end by 3 bases; junction bases not matched to a gene: 14. The CDR3 loop is CASSESDSFNRQGYEQYF. The CDR3 DNA reads TGCGCCAGCAGTGAGTCCGATTCCTTCAACCGACAGGGCTACGAGCAGTACTTC.

A single count supports this clone. The chain recombines TRBV2 with TRBJ1-5; a weak D match, TRBD1 (6 bases). The CDR3 extends over 14 amino acids. Looked up from germline, CDR1 is SNHLY and CDR2 is FYNNEI. V dropped 6 bases and J dropped 4 bases, with 13 bases sitting between them. This CDR3 is CASRPDSSNQPQHF. Here the CDR3 DNA reads TGTGCCAGCAGGCCGGACAGCAGTAATCAGCCCCAGCATTTT.

The rearrangement links TRBV6-1 to TRBJ1-3; D call uncertain. This CDR3 contains 12 residues. Looked up from germline, CDR1 is MNHNS and CDR2 is SASEGT. Trimming removed 2 bases at V and 8 bases at J, with 7 bases between. CDR3 nucleotide sequence: TGTGCCAGCAGTGAAATGGGAGACACCATATATTTT. This translates into CASSEMGDTIYF.

This chain joins TRBV6-1 and TRBJ2-2; D is ambiguous. This CDR3 is built from 13 residues. V lost 2 bases and J 7 bases, leaving 8 bases between the germline ends. Germline lookup yields CDR1 MNHNS and CDR2 SASEGT. The CDR3 DNA reads as TGTGCCAGCAGTGAACTTGGCCGCGGGGAGCTGTTTTTT. It yields the protein CASSELGRGELFF.

The chain recombines TRBV7-6 with TRBJ2-5; TRBD2 agrees at 9 bases. This CDR3 comprises 15 residues. Germline V CDR1 and CDR2: SGHVS, FNYEAQ. V lost 4 bases, J lost 3 bases, and 6 bases stayed unmatched. This CDR3 is CASSSPPSGKETQYF. The DNA for the CDR3 is TGTGCCAGCAGCTCCCCTCCTAGCGGGAAAGAGACCCAGTACTTC.

This clone was seen only once. The gene calls are TRBV5-1 and TRBJ2-3, with D tentatively TRBD1 (5 bases). The CDR3 extends over 15 amino acids. CDR1 is SGHRS, CDR2 YFSETQ, per germline. The germline V and J ends were trimmed by 0 bases and 6 bases, with 14 bases remaining between them. The CDR3 reads CASSLEGRPHDTQYF. The DNA for the CDR3 is TGCGCCAGCAGCTTGGAGGGGCGCCCTCACGATACGCAGTATTTT.

V is TRBV18 and J is TRBJ1-5, with D perhaps matching TRBD1 (6 bases). Trimming shortened V by 5 bases and J by 6 bases, and 11 bases separated the two germline ends. Germline V gene data show CDR1 as KGHSH and CDR2 as LQKENI. This CDR3 is 13 amino acids long. The CDR3 spells CASSGGGGQPQHF. The CDR3, as DNA: TGTGCCAGCTCAGGGGGGGGCGGTCAGCCCCAGCATTTT.

The genes are TRBV4-1 and TRBJ2-3; 11 bases agree with TRBD2. J gave up 14 bases and V 0 bases, and 7 bases lay outside the gene matches. CDR3 length equals 14 residues. Germline assignment: CDR1 MGHRA and CDR2 YSYEKL. This CDR3 is CASSQEGSGGVRYF. As DNA, the CDR3 is TGCGCCAGCAGCCAAGAGGGTAGCGGGGGGGTCCGGTATTTT.

This rearrangement joins TRBV7-9 to TRBJ1-2, with a possible D match to TRBD1 (5 bases). This CDR3 is 13 amino acids long. The V gene's germline CDR1 is SEHNR and CDR2 FQNEAQ (reference sequence). V was trimmed by 3 bases and J by 6 bases, leaving 11 bases between them. The CDR3 loop is CASSFGAGNGYTF. The CDR3 nucleotides are TGTGCCAGCAGCTTCGGTGCAGGGAATGGCTACACCTTC.

This chain connects TRBV5-6 to TRBJ2-3; TRBD2 might be the D (5 bases). The V gene lost 0 bases and the J gene lost 2 bases, with 7 bases spanning the gap. Germline CDR1 is SGHDT and CDR2 is YYEEEE. This CDR3 spans 14 amino acids. The DNA of the CDR3 is TGTGCCAGCAGCTTGGGAGGGCACACAGATACGCAGTATTTT. Residues: CASSLGGHTDTQYF.

J is TRBJ2-1 and V is TRBV9; TRBD2 agrees at 10 bases. Trimming removed 0 bases from V and 0 bases from J; junction bases left unmatched: 3. CDR3 length: 17 amino acids. The germline V gene has CDR1 SGDLS and CDR2 YYNGEE. As DNA, the CDR3 is TGTGCCAGCAGCGTAGGGACTAGCGGACCCTCCTACAATGAGCAGTTCTTC. Translated: CASSVGTSGPSYNEQFF.

The chain employs TRBV29-1 and TRBJ2-1, with TRBD2 identical over 12 bases. Trimming cost V 1 base and J 9 bases; bases outside gene matches: 4. The V gene's germline CDR1 is SQVTM and CDR2 ANQGSEA. The CDR3 is made up of 14 amino acids. The CDR3 coding sequence is TGCAGCGTTGAAGCTAGCGGGAGGGCCACTGAGCAGTTCTTC. Translating it yields CSVEASGRATEQFF.

The chain is built from TRBV5-1 and TRBJ2-1; TRBD1 is a possible D gene (5 bases). CDR3 length: 18 residues. Germline values: CDR1 SGHRS, CDR2 YFSETQ. The germline V and J ends were trimmed by 0 bases and 5 bases, with 21 bases remaining between them. The CDR3 region has the DNA TGCGCCAGCAGCTTGGAGCCTATCATAGGGGTTAGGAACAATGAGCAGTTCTTC. It encodes CASSLEPIIGVRNNEQFF.

The chain couples TRBV2 to TRBJ2-6; tentatively, D is TRBD2 (6 bases). CDR1 and CDR2 (germline): SNHLY, FYNNEI. This CDR3 comprises 17 residues. V shed 3 bases and J shed 0 bases, with 12 bases lying between them. DNA for the CDR3: TGTGCCAGCAGTGATGCGGCGGGAAGCTCTGGGGCCAACGTCCTGACTTTC. Amino acid sequence: CASSDAAGSSGANVLTF.

The chain carries TRBV18 and TRBJ1-1; 7 bases map to TRBD1. In germline, CDR1 is KGHSH, CDR2 LQKENI. V lost 0 bases and J lost 2; bases outside the gene matches: 3. The CDR3 loop spans 15 amino acids. For the CDR3, the DNA is TGTGCCAGCTCACCACCGACAGGGACAAACACTGAAGCTTTCTTT. Protein product: CASSPPTGTNTEAFF.

V is TRBV4-1 and J is TRBJ2-5; 7 positions agree with TRBD2. CDR1 and CDR2 (germline): MGHRA, YSYEKL. V lost 5 bases and J lost 1; bases outside the gene matches: 7. The CDR3 has 15 amino acids. The CDR3 nucleotides are TGCGCCAGCAGCTTAGGGACTACCGCCCAAGAGACCCAGTACTTC. Translating it yields CASSLGTTAQETQYF.

The V and J genes are TRBV24-1 and TRBJ2-3; D is possibly TRBD1 (5 bases). This CDR3 is built from 13 residues. The germline V gene has CDR1 KGHDR and CDR2 SFDVKD. V was shortened by 10 bases and J by 4 bases, with 14 bases between the two germline ends. CDR3 bases: TGTGCCACACAGGTCCCTGGGGCAGATACGCAGTATTTT. Its protein is CATQVPGADTQYF.

The CDR3 reads CASSPSAGGFGPGNTIYF. In DNA form, the CDR3 reads TGTGCCAGCAGCCCCAGTGCCGGCGGTTTTGGTCCTGGAAACACCATATATTTT. This rearrangement joins TRBV3-1 (or the pseudogene TRBV3-2) to TRBJ1-3; D remains ambiguous. The CDR3 runs to 18 residues. Germline V gene lookup returns CDR1 LGHDT and CDR2 YNNKEL (reference sequence). The ends were cut back, 4 bases at V and 2 bases at J, with 21 bases in the middle.

The chain combines TRBV5-1 with TRBJ1-1, with 9 bases identical to TRBD1. This CDR3 has 15 amino acids. Germline assignment: CDR1 SGHRS and CDR2 YFSETQ. J was trimmed by 0 bases and V by 5 bases; bases with no gene match: 5. The DNA for the CDR3 is TGCGCCAGCAGACCGGGACAGGGTATGAACACTGAAGCTTTCTTT. Protein product: CASRPGQGMNTEAFF.

The chain combines TRBV15 with TRBJ1-3, with D hard to call. Trimming shortened V by 0 bases and J by 4 bases, and 7 bases separated the two germline ends. This CDR3 has 14 amino acids. The germline CDR1 and CDR2 sequences are LNHNV and YYDKDF (reference sequence). The CDR3 DNA follows: TGTGCCACCAGCAGAGAGAGGGTGGGAAACACCATATATTTT. Its protein is CATSRERVGNTIYF.

V is TRBV3-1 (or the pseudogene TRBV3-2) and J is TRBJ2-5, with D perhaps TRBD1 (5 bases). Trimming took off 5 bases at V and 2 bases at J, with 18 bases between the two ends. CDR3 length: 16 amino acids. The germline gives CDR1 LGHDT, CDR2 YNNKEL (reference sequence). The CDR3 loop is CASSSVEGALQETQYF. Written as DNA, the CDR3 is TGTGCCAGCAGCTCCGTCGAAGGGGCCTTACAAGAGACCCAGTACTTC.

The chain employs TRBV2 and TRBJ2-3; weak D call: TRBD2 (7 bases). CDR1 and CDR2 (germline): SNHLY, FYNNEI. The CDR3 runs 15 residues. V dropped 0 bases and J dropped 1 base, with 8 bases sitting between them. The CDR3 sequence: CASSEAGGRTDTQYF. CDR3 DNA: TGTGCCAGCAGTGAAGCGGGGGGGCGCACAGATACGCAGTATTTT.

The rearrangement uses TRBV4-2 and TRBJ2-4, with TRBD2 as a possible D gene (6 bases). Germline V lookup: CDR1 LGHNA, CDR2 YNFKEQ. The ends were cut back, 0 bases at V and 4 bases at J, with 16 bases in the middle. The CDR3 loop spans 17 amino acids. CDR3 residues: CASSQDGGAGPKNIQYF. CDR3 sequence (DNA): TGTGCCAGCAGCCAAGACGGGGGAGCGGGCCCTAAAAACATTCAGTACTTC.

This chain connects TRBV28 to TRBJ2-5; TRBD1 might be the D (6 bases). The CDR3 runs to 14 residues. V was pared by 5 bases and J by 2 bases, with 12 bases between. Germline V gene lookup returns CDR1 MDHEN and CDR2 SYDVKM. The CDR3 DNA follows: TGTGCCAGCAGTGAACCGGGACAACAAGAGACCCAGTACTTC. Translating it yields CASSEPGQQETQYF.

This clone was detected only a few times. The chain combines TRBV12-3 or TRBV12-4 with TRBJ1-3; TRBD1 agrees at 7 bases. J was trimmed by 4 bases and V by 7 bases; bases with no gene match: 4. The CDR3 runs to 13 residues. The CDR3 region has the DNA TGTGCCAGCACCCCGACAGGGGGAAACACCATATATTTT. The encoded protein is CASTPTGGNTIYF.